The sequence of this T cell receptor (beta chain) was determined in a study of immune evolution from preneoplasia to lung adenocarcinoma (dated by TCRdb to the early 2020s). Study-wide context: No AAH lesions showed HLA loss of heterozygosity, compared with 7% of AIS, 15% of MIA and less than 35% of ADC lesions. Whole exome sequencing and methylation data from the same cohort of nodules were integrated with the immune data. The sample size was set by how many specimens were available, not by a prior power calculation. The study used immune gene expression, TCR sequencing and multiplex immunofluorescence to profile the immune contexture of lung adenocarcinoma precursors and invasive adenocarcinoma. According to the study, 105 samples were used for TCR sequencing. Class I HLA alleles were inferred from exome data with POLYSOLVER, and allele-specific HLA loss was detected with LOHHLA. A total of around 58 patients with pulmonary nodules who underwent surgical resection were included in the overall cohort. Resected precursor lesions (AAH, AIS, MIA) and invasive adenocarcinomas were compared against paired morphologically normal lung tissue. TCR sequencing data were obtained from around 51 patients.

From the cysteine through the phenylalanine, the CDR3 covers 15 amino acids. The sequence is cut down to CDR3 DNA, 45 bases in frame from base 1. After removal of 0 bases from V and 1 base from J, the junction retains 0 bases not matched to a gene. CDR1 SGHRS and CDR2 YFSETQ are derived from the germline V gene. The patients had resection in Japan or China between about 2013 and 2018. Two lung cancer pathologists independently confirmed the histologic diagnosis of each case on H&E slides. Macro-dissection after pathologic assessment enriched premalignant or tumor cells for nucleic acid extraction. DNA was isolated from FFPE tissue using the AllPrep DNA/RNA FFPE Kit. The immunoSEQ hsTCRbeta Kit was used to sequence TCR beta CDR3 regions from DNA. The authors processed their data as follows. TCR sequencing data were analysed with the ImmunoSEQ Analyzer. T cell clonality was defined as 1 minus Pielou's evenness, as computed on productive rearrangements. The inverse Simpson index, applied to productive templates, was used to measure T cell diversity. T cell density was defined as TCR beta template counts normalized to usable DNA, with usable DNA estimated by amplification and sequencing of housekeeping genes. TCR metrics were compared across histologic stages using two-sided Kruskal-Wallis tests. Here the immuneACCESS table is served through TCRdb, limited to in-frame sequences with V and J called. Missing clones are a known gap in these copies; in checked studies unresolved V genes cover under half, and the rest lacks a known reason. V, J and clone size reflect that table, while D and trimming were determined from the DNA. Counted in this sample were over 30,000 clones; roughly 68% of them appeared once. About 6% of the sample belongs to the ten largest clones.

Beyond this particular receptor, the publication reports: Because all patients were from Japan and China, applicability to Western populations was uncertain. Normal lung showed the highest clonality, whereas later-stage lesions appeared to have higher T cell density and diversity but lower clonality. Normal lung had the highest top T cell clone frequencies, which appeared to decline progressively from AAH through AIS, MIA and invasive adenocarcinoma. Findings were based on association rather than direct causation; larger cohorts with long-term follow-up and longitudinal biopsies were deemed needed. Compared with EGFR-mutant or double wild-type lesions, KRAS-mutant nodules had the highest T cell clonality.

This clone has just a few counts. There is no known antigen for this receptor. Nothing much larger sits one base from this clone, and base qualities are not available. The clonotype originates from a person in their sixties or seventies with lung adenocarcinoma. Sequenced input: FFPE invasive lung adenocarcinoma tissue. The cell subset or site label of this sample denotes: frankly invasive lung adenocarcinoma (ADC). Rearrangement joined TRBV5-1 to TRBJ2-2, and TRBD1 matches 7 of the central bases. DNA sequence: TGCGCCAGCAGCTTGGGACAGGGGAACACCGGGGAGCTGTTTTTT. This is translated as CASSLGQGNTGELFF. This CDR3, with the reference TRBV5-1 and TRBJ2-2 proteins standing in past its ends, gives the full variable domain KAGVTQTPRYLIKTRGQQVTLSCSPISGHRSVSWYQQTPGQGLQFLFEYFSETQRNKGNFPGRFSGRQFSNSRSEMNVSTLELGDSALYLCASSLGQGNTGELFFGEGSRLTVL.